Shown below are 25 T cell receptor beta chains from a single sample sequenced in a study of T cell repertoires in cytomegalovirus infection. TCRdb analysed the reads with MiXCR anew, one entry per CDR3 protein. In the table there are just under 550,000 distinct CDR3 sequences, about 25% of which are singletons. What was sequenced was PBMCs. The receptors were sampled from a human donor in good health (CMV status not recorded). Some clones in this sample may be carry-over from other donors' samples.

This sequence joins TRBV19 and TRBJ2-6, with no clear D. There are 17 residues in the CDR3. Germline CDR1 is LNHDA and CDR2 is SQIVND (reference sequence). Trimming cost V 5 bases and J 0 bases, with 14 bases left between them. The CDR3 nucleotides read TGTGCCAGTAGTGACTCCGCTGACGTCTCTGGGGCCAACGTCCTGACTTTC. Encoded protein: CASSDSADVSGANVLTF. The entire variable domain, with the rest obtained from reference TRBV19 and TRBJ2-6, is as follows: DGGITQSPKYLFRKEGQNVTLSCEQNLNHDAMYWYRQDPGQGLRLIYYSQIVNDFQKGDIAEGYSVSREKKESFPLTVTSAQKNPTAFYLCASSDSADVSGANVLTFGAGSRLTVL.

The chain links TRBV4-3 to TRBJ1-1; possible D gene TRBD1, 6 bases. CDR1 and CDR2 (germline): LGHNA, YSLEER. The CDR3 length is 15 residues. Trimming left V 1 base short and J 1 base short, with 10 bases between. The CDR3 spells CASSQGQERNTEAFF. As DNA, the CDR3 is TGCGCCAGCAGCCAAGGACAGGAAAGGAACACTGAAGCTTTCTTT.

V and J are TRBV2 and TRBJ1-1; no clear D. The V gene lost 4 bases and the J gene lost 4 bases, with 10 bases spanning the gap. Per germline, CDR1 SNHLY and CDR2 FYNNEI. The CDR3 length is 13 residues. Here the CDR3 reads CASSANRATEAFF. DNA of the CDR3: TGTGCCAGCAGTGCAAACAGAGCCACTGAAGCTTTCTTT. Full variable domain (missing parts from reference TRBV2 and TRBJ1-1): EPEVTQTPSHQVTQMGQEVILRCVPISNHLYFYWYRQILGQKVEFLVSFYNNEISEKSEIFDDQFSVERPDGSNFTLKIRSTKLEDSAMYFCASSANRATEAFFGQGTRLTVV.

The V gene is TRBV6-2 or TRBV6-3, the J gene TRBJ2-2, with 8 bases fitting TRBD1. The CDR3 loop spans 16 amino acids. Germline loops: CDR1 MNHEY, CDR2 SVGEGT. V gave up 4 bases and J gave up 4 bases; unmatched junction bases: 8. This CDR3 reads CASSSDRAPSTGELFF. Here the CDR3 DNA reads TGTGCCAGCAGTTCGGACAGGGCCCCATCCACCGGGGAGCTGTTTTTT.

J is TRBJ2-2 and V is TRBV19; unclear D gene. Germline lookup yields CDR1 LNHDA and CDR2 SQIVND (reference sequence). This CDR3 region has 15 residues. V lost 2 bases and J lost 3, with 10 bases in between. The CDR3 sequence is CASSITPLYTGELFF. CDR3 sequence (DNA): TGTGCCAGTAGTATAACCCCGCTATACACCGGGGAGCTGTTTTTT.

CDR3 amino acids: CASNPTGTYGYTF. CDR3 bases: TGTGCCAGCAACCCAACAGGGACCTATGGCTACACCTTC. The chain employs TRBV28 and TRBJ1-2; tentatively, D is TRBD1 (6 bases). Trimming pared 7 bases from V and 4 bases from J, leaving 13 bases between. The CDR3 spans 13 residues. Germline V lookup: CDR1 MDHEN, CDR2 SYDVKM.

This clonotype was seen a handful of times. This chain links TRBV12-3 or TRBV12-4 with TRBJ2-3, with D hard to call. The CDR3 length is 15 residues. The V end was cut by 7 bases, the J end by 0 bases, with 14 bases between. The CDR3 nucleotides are TGTGCCAGCACCCTGGTAGGCGGAAGCACAGATACGCAGTATTTT. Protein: CASTLVGGSTDTQYF.

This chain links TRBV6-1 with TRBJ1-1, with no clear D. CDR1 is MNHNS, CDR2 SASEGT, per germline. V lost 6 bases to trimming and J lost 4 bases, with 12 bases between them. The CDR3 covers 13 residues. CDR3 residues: CASRPADGTEAFF. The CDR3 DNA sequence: TGTGCCAGCAGACCCGCAGACGGCACTGAAGCTTTCTTT.

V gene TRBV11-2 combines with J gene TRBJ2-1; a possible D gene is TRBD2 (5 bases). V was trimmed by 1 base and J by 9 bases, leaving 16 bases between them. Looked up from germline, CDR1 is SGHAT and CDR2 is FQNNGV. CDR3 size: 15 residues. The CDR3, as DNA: TGTGCCAGCAGCTTAGGAATGGATAAACGGGGTGAGCAGTTCTTC. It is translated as CASSLGMDKRGEQFF.

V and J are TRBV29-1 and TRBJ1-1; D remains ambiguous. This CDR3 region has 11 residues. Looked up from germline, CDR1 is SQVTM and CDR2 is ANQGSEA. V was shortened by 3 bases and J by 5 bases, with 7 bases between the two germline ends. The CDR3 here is CSVERETEAFF. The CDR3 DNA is TGCAGCGTTGAGAGGGAAACTGAAGCTTTCTTT.

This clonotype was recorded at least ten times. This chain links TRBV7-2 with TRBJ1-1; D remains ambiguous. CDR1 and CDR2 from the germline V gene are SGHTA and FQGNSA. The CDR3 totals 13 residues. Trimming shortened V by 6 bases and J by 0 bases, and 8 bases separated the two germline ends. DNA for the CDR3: TGTGCCAGCAGATCCGACCTGAACACTGAAGCTTTCTTT. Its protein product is CASRSDLNTEAFF. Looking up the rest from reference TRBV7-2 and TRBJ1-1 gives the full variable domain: GAGVSQSPSNKVTEKGKDVELRCDPISGHTALYWYRQSLGQGLEFLIYFQGNSAPDKSGLPSDRFSAERTGGSVSTLTIQRTQQEDSAVYLCASRSDLNTEAFFGQGTRLTVV.

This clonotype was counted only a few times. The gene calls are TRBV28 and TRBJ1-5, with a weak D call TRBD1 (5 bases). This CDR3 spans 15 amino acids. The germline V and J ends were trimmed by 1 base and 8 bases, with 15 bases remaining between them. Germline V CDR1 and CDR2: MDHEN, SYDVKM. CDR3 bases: TGTGCCAGCAGTTTATACAGCGGGGGAGATGAGCCCCAGCATTTT. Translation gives CASSLYSGGDEPQHF.

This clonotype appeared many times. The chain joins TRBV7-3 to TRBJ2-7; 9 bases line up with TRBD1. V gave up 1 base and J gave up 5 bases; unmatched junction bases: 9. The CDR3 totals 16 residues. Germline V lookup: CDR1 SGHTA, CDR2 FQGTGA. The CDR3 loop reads CASSLKGDRAWDEQYF. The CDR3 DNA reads TGTGCCAGCAGCTTAAAGGGGGACAGGGCTTGGGACGAGCAGTACTTC.

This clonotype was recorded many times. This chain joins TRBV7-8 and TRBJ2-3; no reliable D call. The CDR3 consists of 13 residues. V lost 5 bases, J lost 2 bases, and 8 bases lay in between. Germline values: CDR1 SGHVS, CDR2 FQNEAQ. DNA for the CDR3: TGTGCCAGCAGCCCGGAGCCCACAGATACGCAGTATTTT. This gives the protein CASSPEPTDTQYF.

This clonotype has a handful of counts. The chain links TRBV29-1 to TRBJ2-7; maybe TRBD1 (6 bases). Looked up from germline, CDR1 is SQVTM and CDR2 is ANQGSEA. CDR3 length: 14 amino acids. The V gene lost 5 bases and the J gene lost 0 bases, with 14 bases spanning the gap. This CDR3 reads CSVRGGSSSYEQYF. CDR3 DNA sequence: TGCAGCGTTCGAGGGGGTTCGAGCTCCTACGAGCAGTACTTC.

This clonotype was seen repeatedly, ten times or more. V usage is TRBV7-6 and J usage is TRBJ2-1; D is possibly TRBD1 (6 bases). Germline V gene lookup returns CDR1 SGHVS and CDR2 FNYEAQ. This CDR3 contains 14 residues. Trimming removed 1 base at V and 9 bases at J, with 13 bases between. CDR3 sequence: CASSLVTGRVEQFF. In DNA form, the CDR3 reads TGTGCCAGCAGCTTAGTCACAGGGCGCGTTGAGCAGTTCTTC. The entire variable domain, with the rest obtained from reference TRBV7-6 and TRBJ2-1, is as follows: GAGVSQSPRYKVTKRGQDVALRCDPISGHVSLYWYRQALGQGPEFLTYFNYEAQQDKSGLPNDRFSAERPEGSISTLTIQRTEQRDSAMYRCASSLVTGRVEQFFGPGTRLTVL.

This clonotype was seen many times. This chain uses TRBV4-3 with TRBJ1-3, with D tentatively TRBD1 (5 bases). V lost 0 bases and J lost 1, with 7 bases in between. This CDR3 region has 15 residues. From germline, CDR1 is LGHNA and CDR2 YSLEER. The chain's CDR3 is CASSQEEGSGNTIYF. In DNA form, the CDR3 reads TGCGCCAGCAGCCAAGAGGAGGGGTCTGGAAACACCATATATTTT.

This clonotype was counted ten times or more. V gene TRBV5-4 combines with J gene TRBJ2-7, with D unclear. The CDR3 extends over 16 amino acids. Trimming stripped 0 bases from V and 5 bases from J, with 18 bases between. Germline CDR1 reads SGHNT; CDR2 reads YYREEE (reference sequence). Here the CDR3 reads CASSLGSRFSSDEQYF. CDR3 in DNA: TGTGCCAGCAGCTTGGGTTCGCGTTTTTCGTCTGACGAGCAGTACTTC.

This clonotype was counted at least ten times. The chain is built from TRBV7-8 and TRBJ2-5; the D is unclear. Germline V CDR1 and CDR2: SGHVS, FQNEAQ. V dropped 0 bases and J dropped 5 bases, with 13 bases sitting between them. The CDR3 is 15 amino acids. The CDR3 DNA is TGTGCCAGCAGCTTAGCGCGAACCCAAGCGGAGACCCAGTACTTC. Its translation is CASSLARTQAETQYF.

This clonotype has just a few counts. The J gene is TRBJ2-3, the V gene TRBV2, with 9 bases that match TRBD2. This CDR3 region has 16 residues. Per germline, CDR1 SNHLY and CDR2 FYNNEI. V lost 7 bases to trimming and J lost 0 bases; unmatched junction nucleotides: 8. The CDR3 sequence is CASTPSSGVSTDTQYF. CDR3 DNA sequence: TGTGCCAGCACCCCCTCTAGCGGGGTAAGCACAGATACGCAGTATTTT.

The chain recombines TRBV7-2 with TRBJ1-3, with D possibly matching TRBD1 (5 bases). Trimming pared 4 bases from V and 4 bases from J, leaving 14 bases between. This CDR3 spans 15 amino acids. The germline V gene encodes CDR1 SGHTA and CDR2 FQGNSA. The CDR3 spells CASSSSRAPGNTIYF. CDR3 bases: TGTGCCAGCAGCTCCTCCAGGGCCCCGGGAAACACCATATATTTT.

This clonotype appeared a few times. CDR3: CASSEGVMETQYF. As DNA, the CDR3 is TGTGCCAGCAGTGAAGGGGTGATGGAGACCCAGTACTTC. V usage is TRBV6-1 and J usage is TRBJ2-5; D unclear. The CDR3 has 13 amino acids. CDR1 MNHNS and CDR2 SASEGT come from the germline V gene. Trimming took off 1 base at V and 5 bases at J, with 8 bases between the two ends.

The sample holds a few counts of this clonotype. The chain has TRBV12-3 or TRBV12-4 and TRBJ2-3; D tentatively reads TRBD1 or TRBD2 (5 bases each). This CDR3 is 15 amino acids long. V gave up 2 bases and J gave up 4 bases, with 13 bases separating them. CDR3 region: CASSLRGVIADTQYF. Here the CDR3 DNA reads TGTGCCAGCAGTTTAAGAGGGGTAATCGCAGATACGCAGTATTTT.

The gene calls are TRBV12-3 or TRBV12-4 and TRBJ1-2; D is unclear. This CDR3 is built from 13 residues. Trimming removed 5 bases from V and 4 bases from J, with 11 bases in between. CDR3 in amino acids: CASSPRDTYGYTF. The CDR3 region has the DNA TGTGCCAGCAGTCCGCGGGATACCTATGGCTACACCTTC.

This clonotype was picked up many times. The DNA of the CDR3 is TGTGCCAGCAGCCTCCCGGGACTAGCACCGTATGAGCAGTTCTTC. It yields the protein CASSLPGLAPYEQFF. The chain joins TRBV7-2 to TRBJ2-1; 9 nucleotides line up with TRBD2. The V and J ends lost 5 bases and 8 bases, in that order; junction bases with no gene match: 10. This CDR3 spans 15 amino acids. Germline V gene data show CDR1 as SGHTA and CDR2 as FQGNSA.